The 20 T cell receptor beta chains below were found in one sample sequenced in a study of blood T cell repertoires in COVID-19. Sequenced by immunoSEQ multiplex PCR; TCRdb stores in-frame clones only, minus some. The repertoire holds around 65,000 clones, with roughly three quarters as singletons. Material for sequencing was peripheral blood. Every receptor here comes from a man in his fifties or sixties with acute or convalescent COVID-19.

This clone has a count of ten or more. Other DNA sequences in the sample encode the same CDR3. This chain connects TRBV5-1 to TRBJ2-1; D perhaps matches TRBD1 (6 bases). The germline CDR1 and CDR2 sequences are SGHRS and YFSETQ. This CDR3 spans 14 amino acids. Trimming took 0 bases from V and 8 from J, leaving 12 bases between them. The CDR3 region is CASSLGQAGDEQFF. CDR3 DNA sequence: TGCGCCAGCAGCTTGGGACAGGCTGGGGATGAGCAGTTCTTC.

Here the CDR3 DNA reads TGTGCCAGCAGCTTAGCCGAGACAGGGCTGTATGGCTACACCTTC. This translates into CASSLAETGLYGYTF. The chain employs TRBV7-6 and TRBJ1-2; TRBD1 matches at 7 bases. CDR1 and CDR2 from the germline V gene are SGHVS and FNYEAQ. The CDR3 totals 15 residues. J was trimmed by 5 bases and V by 0 bases; bases with no gene match: 6.

The V call is TRBV7-9, the J call TRBJ1-5; 8 nucleotides match TRBD1. The CDR3 length is 15 residues. The germline V gene encodes CDR1 SEHNR and CDR2 FQNEAQ (reference sequence). V was clipped by 5 bases and J by 6 bases; unmatched bases: 9. As DNA, the CDR3 is TGTGCCAGCAGCCTGGCCGGACAGGGTGGTCAGCCCCAGCATTTT. Protein sequence: CASSLAGQGGQPQHF.

This clone was found once. The chain couples TRBV6-1 to TRBJ1-2; 10 positions agree with TRBD1. This CDR3 has 14 amino acids. The J segment lost 3 bases and the V segment lost 3 bases, leaving 1 base of the junction unmatched. Germline V gene lookup returns CDR1 MNHNS and CDR2 SASEGT. This CDR3 reads CASSEGQGYYGYTF. In DNA, the CDR3 is TGTGCCAGCAGTGAGGGACAGGGGTACTATGGCTACACCTTC.

In its sample, this clone was seen a few times. The rearrangement uses TRBV6-5 and TRBJ1-2; tentative D call: TRBD1 (6 bases). The CDR3 runs to 13 residues. V was pared by 5 bases and J by 4 bases, with 11 bases between. Per germline, CDR1 MNHEY and CDR2 SVGAGI. The CDR3 DNA follows: TGTGCCAGCAGTCCAGGGGTGGGCTATGGCTACACCTTC. As protein: CASSPGVGYGYTF.

The rearrangement joins TRBV5-5 to TRBJ2-1, with TRBD1 identical over 11 bases. This CDR3 spans 15 amino acids. Germline trimming cut 1 base from V and 6 bases from J; bases unmatched to any gene: 3. Germline CDR1 SGHKS, CDR2 YYEKEE (reference sequence). The CDR3: CASSLHGTGGNEQFF. The CDR3 nucleotides read TGTGCCAGCAGCTTGCATGGGACAGGGGGCAATGAGCAGTTCTTC.

As regards this clone: Other nucleotide sequences from this sample produce the same CDR3. This CDR3 reads CASSLGQGAYEQYF. In nucleotides, the CDR3 is TGTGCCAGCAGCTTGGGCCAGGGGGCATACGAGCAGTACTTC. The rearrangement uses TRBV5-4 and TRBJ2-7; 8 bases are a match to TRBD1. Per the germline V gene, CDR1 is SGHNT and CDR2 is YYREEE (reference sequence). CDR3 length: 14 amino acids. V dropped 0 bases and J dropped 4; count of bases not matched to a gene: 3.

This chain uses TRBV6-6 with TRBJ1-5, with TRBD1 as a possible D gene (5 bases). There are 13 residues in the CDR3. Germline CDR1 is MNHNY and CDR2 is SVGAGI (reference sequence). With 7 bases removed from V and 2 bases from J, the gap between germline ends came to 9 bases. The CDR3 sequence is CASIQGRNQPQHF. CDR3 DNA: TGTGCCAGCATTCAGGGCCGCAATCAGCCCCAGCATTTT.

The chain links TRBV27 to TRBJ2-5, with TRBD2 matching 7 bases. The CDR3 contains 15 residues. The germline V gene has CDR1 MNHEY and CDR2 SMNVEV (reference sequence). V gave up 3 bases and J gave up 4 bases; unmatched junction bases: 8. The CDR3 nucleotides read TGTGCCAGCAGTTTGGGGGGGAGGGTTGGAGAGACCCAGTACTTC. Encoded protein: CASSLGGRVGETQYF.

The chain combines TRBV18 with TRBJ2-2, with TRBD2 matching 15 bases. The CDR3 consists of 18 residues. In germline, CDR1 is KGHSH, CDR2 LQKENI. Germline trimming cut 3 bases from V and 2 bases from J; bases unmatched to any gene: 4. CDR3 sequence reads: CASSPRTSGGANTGELFF. CDR3 DNA sequence: TGTGCCAGCTCACCGCGGACTAGCGGGGGGGCCAACACCGGGGAGCTGTTTTTT.

This clone was observed a handful of times. The V call is TRBV10-3, the J call TRBJ2-2; 8 bases are shared with TRBD1. The CDR3 spans 11 residues. Germline CDR1 and CDR2: ENHRY and SYGVKD. Trimming at V came to 10 bases and at J to 6 bases, leaving 1 base not matched to a gene. The CDR3 spells CATQGAGELFF. CDR3 DNA: TGTGCCACACAGGGGGCCGGGGAGCTGTTTTTT.

The chain is built from TRBV10-3 and TRBJ1-4; TRBD1 matches 7 bases. Germline assignment: CDR1 ENHRY and CDR2 SYGVKD. After removal of 2 bases from V and 11 bases from J, the junction contained 5 bases not matched to a gene. This CDR3 region has 13 residues. This CDR3 reads CAISEVQGEKLFF. CDR3 sequence (DNA): TGTGCCATCAGTGAGGTTCAGGGGGAGAAACTGTTTTTT.

The V gene is TRBV3-1 (or the pseudogene TRBV3-2), the J gene TRBJ1-2, with D tentatively TRBD1 (6 bases). Germline CDR1 LGHDT, CDR2 YNNKEL (reference sequence). Trimming removed 4 bases from V and 2 bases from J, with 17 bases in between. This CDR3 region has 16 residues. CDR3 protein: CASSPRQVLTNYGYTF. DNA for the CDR3: TGTGCCAGCAGCCCCCGACAGGTCTTAACAAACTATGGCTACACCTTC.

The table lists this clone with a count of one. The V gene is TRBV6-5, the J gene TRBJ1-2, with TRBD1 matching 7 bases. The CDR3 runs to 15 residues. The trim removed 2 bases at V and 4 bases at J, leaving 7 bases unmatched. Germline V lookup: CDR1 MNHEY, CDR2 SVGAGI. CDR3 DNA sequence: TGTGCCAGCAGTTACGAGACAGGGAGAGGCTATGGCTACACCTTC. It is translated as CASSYETGRGYGYTF.

This clone occurred a few times. The chain is built from TRBV4-1 and TRBJ1-2, with TRBD1 identical over 9 bases. The CDR3 sequence is 14 residues long. Looked up from germline, CDR1 is MGHRA and CDR2 is YSYEKL. V lost 6 bases and J lost 4; bases outside the gene matches: 6. The CDR3 reads CASRRQGEGYGYTF. The CDR3 DNA is TGCGCCAGCAGGCGACAGGGGGAGGGCTATGGCTACACCTTC.

The chain joins TRBV7-6 to TRBJ1-4, with a weak D call TRBD1 (5 bases). The CDR3 loop spans 14 amino acids. CDR1 and CDR2 from the germline V gene are SGHVS and FNYEAQ. V dropped 5 bases and J dropped 8 bases, with 15 bases sitting between them. This chain's CDR3 is CASSPTRGREKLFF. The CDR3 DNA follows: TGTGCCAGCAGCCCAACCCGGGGGAGGGAAAAACTGTTTTTT.

The chain carries TRBV6-5 and TRBJ1-6; D possibly corresponds to TRBD1 (5 bases). The CDR3 is 13 amino acids. In germline, CDR1 is MNHEY, CDR2 SVGAGI. DNA for the CDR3: TGTACTCTGGGGGAGGTCCTCAATTCACCCCTCCACTTT. Residues: CTLGEVLNSPLHF.

This clone was observed a few times. The V gene is TRBV4-2, the J gene TRBJ1-1; D uncertain. Germline V gives CDR1 LGHNA, CDR2 YNFKEQ. There are 15 residues in the CDR3. With 1 base removed from V and 3 bases from J, the gap between germline ends came to 12 bases. The CDR3 loop is CASSQVSAFYTEAFF. CDR3 bases: TGTGCCAGCAGCCAAGTGTCCGCGTTCTACACTGAAGCTTTCTTT.

This chain links TRBV15 with TRBJ2-7; 9 positions agree with TRBD1. The CDR3 contains 14 residues. The germline V gene has CDR1 LNHNV and CDR2 YYDKDF (reference sequence). With V trimmed by 4 bases and J by 3 bases, 4 bases remained unmatched. CDR3 amino acids: CATSTPTGGYEQYF. For the CDR3, the DNA is TGTGCCACCAGCACGCCGACAGGGGGCTACGAGCAGTACTTC. The full variable domain, completed using reference TRBV15 and TRBJ2-7, is DAMVIQNPRYQVTQFGKPVTLSCSQTLNHNVMYWYQQKSSQAPKLLFHYYDKDFNNEADTPDNFQSRRPNTSFCFLDIRSPGLGDTAMYLCATSTPTGGYEQYFGPGTRLTVT.

The chain employs TRBV7-3 and TRBJ2-1; 7 bases are a match to TRBD1. The CDR3 consists of 14 residues. The germline CDR1 and CDR2 sequences are SGHTA and FQGTGA. V gave up 3 bases and J gave up 2 bases; unmatched junction bases: 1. CDR3 coding DNA: TGTGCCAGCAGCTTGGGGACAGCCTACAATGAGCAGTTCTTC. Amino acids: CASSLGTAYNEQFF.